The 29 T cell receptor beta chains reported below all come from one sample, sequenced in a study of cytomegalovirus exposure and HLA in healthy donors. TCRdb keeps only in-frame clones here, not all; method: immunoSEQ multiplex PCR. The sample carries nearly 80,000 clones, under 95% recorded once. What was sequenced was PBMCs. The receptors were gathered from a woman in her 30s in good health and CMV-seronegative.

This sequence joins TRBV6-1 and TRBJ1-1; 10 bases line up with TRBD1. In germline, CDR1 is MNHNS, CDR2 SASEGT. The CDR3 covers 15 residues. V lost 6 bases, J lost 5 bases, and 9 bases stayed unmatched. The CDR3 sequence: CASRAIGTGVTEAFF. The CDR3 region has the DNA TGTGCCAGCAGGGCCATAGGGACAGGGGTTACTGAAGCTTTCTTT.

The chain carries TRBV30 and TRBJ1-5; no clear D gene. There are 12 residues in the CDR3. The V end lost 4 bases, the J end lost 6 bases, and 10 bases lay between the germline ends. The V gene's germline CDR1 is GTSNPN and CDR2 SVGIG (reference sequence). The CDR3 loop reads CAWNVRSQPQHF. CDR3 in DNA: TGTGCCTGGAACGTACGGAGTCAGCCCCAGCATTTT.

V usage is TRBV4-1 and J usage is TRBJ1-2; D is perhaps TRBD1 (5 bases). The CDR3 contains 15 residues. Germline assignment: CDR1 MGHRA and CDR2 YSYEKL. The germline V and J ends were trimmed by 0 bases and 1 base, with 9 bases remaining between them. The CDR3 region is CASSQESGLNYGYTF. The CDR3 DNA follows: TGCGCCAGCAGCCAAGAATCAGGGCTTAACTATGGCTACACCTTC.

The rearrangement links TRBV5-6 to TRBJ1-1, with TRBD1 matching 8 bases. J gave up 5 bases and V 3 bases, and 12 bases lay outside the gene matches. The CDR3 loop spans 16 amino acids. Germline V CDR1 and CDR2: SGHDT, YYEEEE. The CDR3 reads CASSSYRGNVRTEAFF. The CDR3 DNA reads TGTGCCAGCAGCTCGTACAGGGGGAATGTGAGGACTGAAGCTTTCTTT.

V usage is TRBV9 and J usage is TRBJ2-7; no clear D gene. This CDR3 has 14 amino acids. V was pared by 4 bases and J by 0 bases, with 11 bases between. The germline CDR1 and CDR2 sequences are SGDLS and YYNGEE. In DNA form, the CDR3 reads TGTGCCAGCAGCCCCCAGGTCAGCTCCTACGAGCAGTACTTC. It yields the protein CASSPQVSSYEQYF.

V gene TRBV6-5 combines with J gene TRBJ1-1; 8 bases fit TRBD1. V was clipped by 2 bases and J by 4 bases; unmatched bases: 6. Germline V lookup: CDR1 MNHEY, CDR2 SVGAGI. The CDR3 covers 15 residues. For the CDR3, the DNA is TGTGCCAGCAGTTACCTGTCGGACAGGGCCACTGAAGCTTTCTTT. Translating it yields CASSYLSDRATEAFF.

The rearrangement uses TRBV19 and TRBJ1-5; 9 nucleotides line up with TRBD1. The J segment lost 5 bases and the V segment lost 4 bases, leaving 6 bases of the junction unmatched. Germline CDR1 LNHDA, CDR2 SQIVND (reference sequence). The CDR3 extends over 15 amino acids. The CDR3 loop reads CASSKEDRGYQPQHF. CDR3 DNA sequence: TGTGCCAGTAGTAAGGAGGACAGGGGTTATCAGCCCCAGCATTTT. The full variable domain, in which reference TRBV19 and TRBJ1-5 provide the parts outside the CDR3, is DGGITQSPKYLFRKEGQNVTLSCEQNLNHDAMYWYRQDPGQGLRLIYYSQIVNDFQKGDIAEGYSVSREKKESFPLTVTSAQKNPTAFYLCASSKEDRGYQPQHFGDGTRLSIL.

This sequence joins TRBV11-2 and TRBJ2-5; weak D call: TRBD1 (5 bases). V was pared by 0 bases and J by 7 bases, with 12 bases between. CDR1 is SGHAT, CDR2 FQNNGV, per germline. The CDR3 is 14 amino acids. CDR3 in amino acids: CASSLDQGTGTQYF. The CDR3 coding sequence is TGTGCCAGCAGCTTAGATCAGGGCACCGGGACCCAGTACTTC.

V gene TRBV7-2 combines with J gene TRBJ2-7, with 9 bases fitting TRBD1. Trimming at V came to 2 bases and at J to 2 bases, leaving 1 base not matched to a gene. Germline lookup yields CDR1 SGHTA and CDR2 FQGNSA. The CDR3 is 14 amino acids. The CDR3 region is CASSLHRGPYEQYF. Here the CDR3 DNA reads TGTGCCAGCAGCTTACACAGGGGGCCCTACGAGCAGTACTTC.

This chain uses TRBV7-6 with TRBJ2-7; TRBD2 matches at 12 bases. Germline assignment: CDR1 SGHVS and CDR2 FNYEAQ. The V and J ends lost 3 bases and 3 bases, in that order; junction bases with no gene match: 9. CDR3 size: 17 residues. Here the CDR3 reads CASSLGLAGDNLYEQYF. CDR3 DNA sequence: TGTGCCAGCAGCTTGGGACTAGCGGGTGATAACCTCTACGAGCAGTACTTC.

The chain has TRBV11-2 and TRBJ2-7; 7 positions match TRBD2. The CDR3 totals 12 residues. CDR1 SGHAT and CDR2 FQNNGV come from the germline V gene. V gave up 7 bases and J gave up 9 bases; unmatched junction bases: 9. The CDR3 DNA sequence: TGTGCCAGCATGGGGGGAGGGGCCAGGCAGTACTTC. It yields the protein CASMGGGARQYF.

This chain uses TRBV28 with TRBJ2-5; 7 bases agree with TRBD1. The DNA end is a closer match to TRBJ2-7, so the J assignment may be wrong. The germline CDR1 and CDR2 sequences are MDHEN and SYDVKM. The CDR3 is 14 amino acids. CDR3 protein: CASSQIQGMLEQYF. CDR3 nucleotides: TGTGCCAGCAGTCAAATACAGGGGATGCTCGAGCAGTACTTC.

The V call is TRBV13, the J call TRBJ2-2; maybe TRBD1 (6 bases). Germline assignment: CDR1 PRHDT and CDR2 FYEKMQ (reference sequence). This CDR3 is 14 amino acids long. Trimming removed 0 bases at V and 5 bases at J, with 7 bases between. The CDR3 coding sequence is TGTGCCAGCAGCTTAGGAGGGGGTACCGGGGAGCTGTTTTTT. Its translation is CASSLGGGTGELFF.

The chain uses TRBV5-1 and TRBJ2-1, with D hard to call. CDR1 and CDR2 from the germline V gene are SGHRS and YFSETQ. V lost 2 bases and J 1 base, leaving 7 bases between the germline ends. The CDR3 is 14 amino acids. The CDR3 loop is CASSLEWSYNEQFF. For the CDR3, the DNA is TGCGCCAGCAGCTTAGAGTGGTCCTACAATGAGCAGTTCTTC.

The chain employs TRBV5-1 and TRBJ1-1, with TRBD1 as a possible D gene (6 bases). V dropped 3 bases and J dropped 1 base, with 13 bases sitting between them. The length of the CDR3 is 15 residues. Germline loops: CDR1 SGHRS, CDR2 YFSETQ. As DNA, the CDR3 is TGCGCCAGCAGCTACCGCCCGGACAGGAACACTGAAGCTTTCTTT. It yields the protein CASSYRPDRNTEAFF. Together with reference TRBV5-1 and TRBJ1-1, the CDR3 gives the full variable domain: KAGVTQTPRYLIKTRGQQVTLSCSPISGHRSVSWYQQTPGQGLQFLFEYFSETQRNKGNFPGRFSGRQFSNSRSEMNVSTLELGDSALYLCASSYRPDRNTEAFFGQGTRLTVV.

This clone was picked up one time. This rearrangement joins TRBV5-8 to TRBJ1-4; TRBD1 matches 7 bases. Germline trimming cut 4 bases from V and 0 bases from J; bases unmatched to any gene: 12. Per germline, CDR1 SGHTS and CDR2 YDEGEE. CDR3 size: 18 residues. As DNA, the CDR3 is TGTGCCAGCAGCCGGGGACAGATCGCCACTGCAACTAATGAAAAACTGTTTTTT. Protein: CASSRGQIATATNEKLFF.

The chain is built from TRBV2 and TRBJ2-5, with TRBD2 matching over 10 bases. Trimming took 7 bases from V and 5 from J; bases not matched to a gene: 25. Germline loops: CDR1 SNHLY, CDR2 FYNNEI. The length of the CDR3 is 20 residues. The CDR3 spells CASIESPLGLATLVFETQYF. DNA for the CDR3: TGTGCCAGCATCGAATCCCCTCTGGGACTAGCGACCCTTGTTTTTGAGACCCAGTACTTC.

The CDR3 DNA is TGTGCCAGCGGAGGGGCCGGGACAGGGGTCGGTAATCAGCCCCAGCATTTT. Protein product: CASGGAGTGVGNQPQHF. V gene TRBV28 combines with J gene TRBJ1-5, with TRBD1 identical over 10 bases. V shed 8 bases and J 4 bases; nucleotides not matched to a gene: 14. The CDR3 runs 17 residues. The germline CDR1 and CDR2 sequences are MDHEN and SYDVKM.

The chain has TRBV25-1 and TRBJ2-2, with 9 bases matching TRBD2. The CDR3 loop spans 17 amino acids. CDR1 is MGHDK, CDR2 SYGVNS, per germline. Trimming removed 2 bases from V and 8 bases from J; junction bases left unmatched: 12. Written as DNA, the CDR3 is TGTGCCAGCAGTGAAAGTTGGCTAGCGGGAAAGGTTGGGGAGCTGTTTTTT. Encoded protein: CASSESWLAGKVGELFF.

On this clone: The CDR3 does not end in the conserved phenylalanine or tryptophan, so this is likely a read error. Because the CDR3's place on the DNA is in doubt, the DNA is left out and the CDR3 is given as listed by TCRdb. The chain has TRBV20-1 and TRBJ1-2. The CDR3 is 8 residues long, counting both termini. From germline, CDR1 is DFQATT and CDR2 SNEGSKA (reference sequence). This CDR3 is CSAISGGI.

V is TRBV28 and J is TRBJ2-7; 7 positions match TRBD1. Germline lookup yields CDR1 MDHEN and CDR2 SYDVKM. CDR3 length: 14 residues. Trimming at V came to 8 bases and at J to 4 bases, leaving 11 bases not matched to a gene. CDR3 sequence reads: CASEAPGQSYEQYF. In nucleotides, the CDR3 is TGTGCCAGCGAAGCACCGGGACAGAGTTACGAGCAGTACTTC.

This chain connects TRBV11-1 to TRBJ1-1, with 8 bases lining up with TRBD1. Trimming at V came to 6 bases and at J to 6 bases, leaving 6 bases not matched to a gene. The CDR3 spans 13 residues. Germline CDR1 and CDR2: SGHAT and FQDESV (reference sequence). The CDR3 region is CASRLDRVAEAFF. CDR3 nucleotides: TGTGCCAGCAGGTTGGACAGGGTAGCTGAAGCTTTCTTT.

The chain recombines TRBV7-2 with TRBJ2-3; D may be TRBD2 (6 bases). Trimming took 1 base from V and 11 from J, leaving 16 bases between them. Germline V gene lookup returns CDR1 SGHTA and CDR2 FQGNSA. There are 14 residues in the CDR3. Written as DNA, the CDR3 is TGTGCCAGCAGCTTAGGAAGGCGGGGCGGAGGGCAGTATTTT. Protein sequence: CASSLGRRGGGQYF. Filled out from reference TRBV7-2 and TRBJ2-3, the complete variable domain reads GAGVSQSPSNKVTEKGKDVELRCDPISGHTALYWYRQSLGQGLEFLIYFQGNSAPDKSGLPSDRFSAERTGGSVSTLTIQRTQQEDSAVYLCASSLGRRGGGQYFGPGTRLTVL.

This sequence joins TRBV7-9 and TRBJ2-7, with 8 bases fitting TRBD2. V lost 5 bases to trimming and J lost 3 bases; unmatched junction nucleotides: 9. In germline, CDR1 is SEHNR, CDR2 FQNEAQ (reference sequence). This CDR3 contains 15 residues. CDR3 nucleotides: TGTGCCAGCAGCGGGGCAGGCGGGGGGCTCTACGAGCAGTACTTC. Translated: CASSGAGGGLYEQYF.

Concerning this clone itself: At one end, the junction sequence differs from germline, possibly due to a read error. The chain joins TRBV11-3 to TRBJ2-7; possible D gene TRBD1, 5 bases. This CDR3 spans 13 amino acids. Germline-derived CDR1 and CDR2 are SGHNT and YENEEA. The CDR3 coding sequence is TGTGCCAGCAGCATAGACAGATCCTACGAGCAGTACTTC. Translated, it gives CASSIDRSYEQYF.

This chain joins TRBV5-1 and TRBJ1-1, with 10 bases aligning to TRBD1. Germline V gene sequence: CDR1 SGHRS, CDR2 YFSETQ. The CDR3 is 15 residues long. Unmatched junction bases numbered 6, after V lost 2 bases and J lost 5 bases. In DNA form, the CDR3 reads TGCGCCAGCAGCTTAGGGGACAGGGGAGTAACTGAAGCTTTCTTT. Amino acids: CASSLGDRGVTEAFF.

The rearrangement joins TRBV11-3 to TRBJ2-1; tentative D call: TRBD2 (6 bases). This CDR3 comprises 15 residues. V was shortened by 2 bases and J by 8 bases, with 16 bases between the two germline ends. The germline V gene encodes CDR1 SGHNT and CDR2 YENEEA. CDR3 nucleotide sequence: TGTGCCAGCAGCTTAAGGGCTAGCGCCAGTTATGAGCAGTTCTTC. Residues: CASSLRASASYEQFF.

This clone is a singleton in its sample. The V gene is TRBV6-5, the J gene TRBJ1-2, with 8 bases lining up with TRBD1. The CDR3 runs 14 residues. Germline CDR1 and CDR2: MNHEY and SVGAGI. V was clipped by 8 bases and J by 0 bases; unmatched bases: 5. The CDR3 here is CASGQGRSNYGYTF. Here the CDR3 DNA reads TGTGCCAGCGGACAGGGTCGTTCTAACTATGGCTACACCTTC.

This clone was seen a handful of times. CDR3 nucleotides: TGTGCCTGGAGGGCCCCGGAGGGTAGGGGTCAGCCCCAGCATTTT. It specifies CAWRAPEGRGQPQHF. This chain joins TRBV30 and TRBJ1-5; a possible D gene is TRBD1 (5 bases). The CDR3 consists of 15 residues. Trimming shortened V by 3 bases and J by 6 bases, and 18 bases separated the two germline ends. Per the germline V gene, CDR1 is GTSNPN and CDR2 is SVGIG (reference sequence).